This T cell receptor (beta chain) was identified in a study of identical twins. Points from the study as a whole: Modeled out-of-frame TCR alpha sharing in monozygotic twins fell below observed levels. A partial confounding effect on zero-insertion analyses could come from invariant MAIT and iNKT cells.

Concerning this clonotype itself: Its specificity is unknown.

MiXCR, run by TCRdb on the 5' RACE reads, gives a single entry per CDR3 protein. The sample yields nearly 650,000 distinct CDR3 sequences, about 7.6% seen once. Healthy Caucasian donors formed the entire cohort. Another study also made use of these data, one on yellow fever vaccine responses in identical twins.

Material for sequencing was PBMCs. The receptor's source is a woman aged 18-29 years in good health.

This chain's CDR3 is CASSWALEAAGGTDTQYF. The CDR3 nucleotides read TGCGCCAGCAGCTGGGCCCTGGAGGCGGCGGGGGGCACAGATACGCAGTATTTT. The V gene is TRBV5-1, the J gene TRBJ2-3; 7 positions agree with TRBD2. Looked up from germline, CDR1 is SGHRS and CDR2 is YFSETQ. With 3 bases clipped from V and 1 base from J, the junction kept 14 bases outside the gene matches. The CDR3 consists of 18 residues.